This TCR beta chain was retrieved from a study of PD-1 blockade in mismatch repair-deficient tumors. Study overall: Enrolled about 2012-2016, patients had progressing, pretreated mismatch repair-deficient cancers of about a dozen types. Points from the study as a whole: Tumor-resident clones, often absent from pretreatment blood, expanded after pembrolizumab and then contracted.

The table lists this clone with a few counts. Its antigen remains unidentified. Mismatch repair deficiency was confirmed in all patients, by PCR or immunohistochemistry. The V and J ends lost 5 bases and 6 bases respectively, with 15 bases between them. Germline V gene data show CDR1 as SGHRS and CDR2 as YFSETQ. This CDR3 is built from 14 residues. The table came from immunoSEQ multiplex PCR; TCRdb's copy has only in-frame clones and leaves some out. Of just under 80,000 clones detected, approximately 80% appear once; the ten largest clones hold less than 6%. The TCR was taken from an adult with mismatch repair-deficient cancer. Sequenced material: peripheral blood, taken 44 weeks after starting pembrolizumab. The chain uses TRBV5-1 and TRBJ2-1, with no clear D. This chain's CDR3 is CASSSMTVSNEQFF. Here the CDR3 DNA reads TGCGCCAGCAGTTCTATGACCGTGTCCAATGAGCAGTTCTTC.